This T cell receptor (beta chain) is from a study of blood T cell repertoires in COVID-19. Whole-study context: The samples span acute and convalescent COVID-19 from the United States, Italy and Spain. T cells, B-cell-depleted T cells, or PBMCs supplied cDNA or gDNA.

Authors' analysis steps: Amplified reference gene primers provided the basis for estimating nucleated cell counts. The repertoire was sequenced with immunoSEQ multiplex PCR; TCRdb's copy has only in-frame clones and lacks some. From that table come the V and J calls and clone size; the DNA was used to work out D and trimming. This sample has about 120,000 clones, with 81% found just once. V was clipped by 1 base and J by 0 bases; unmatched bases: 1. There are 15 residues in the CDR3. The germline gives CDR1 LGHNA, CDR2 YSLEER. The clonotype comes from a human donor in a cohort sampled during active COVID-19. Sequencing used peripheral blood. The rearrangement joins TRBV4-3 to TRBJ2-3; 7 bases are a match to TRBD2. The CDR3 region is CASSQGEGSTDTQYF. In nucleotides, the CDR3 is TGCGCCAGCAGCCAAGGGGAGGGCAGCACAGATACGCAGTATTTT.